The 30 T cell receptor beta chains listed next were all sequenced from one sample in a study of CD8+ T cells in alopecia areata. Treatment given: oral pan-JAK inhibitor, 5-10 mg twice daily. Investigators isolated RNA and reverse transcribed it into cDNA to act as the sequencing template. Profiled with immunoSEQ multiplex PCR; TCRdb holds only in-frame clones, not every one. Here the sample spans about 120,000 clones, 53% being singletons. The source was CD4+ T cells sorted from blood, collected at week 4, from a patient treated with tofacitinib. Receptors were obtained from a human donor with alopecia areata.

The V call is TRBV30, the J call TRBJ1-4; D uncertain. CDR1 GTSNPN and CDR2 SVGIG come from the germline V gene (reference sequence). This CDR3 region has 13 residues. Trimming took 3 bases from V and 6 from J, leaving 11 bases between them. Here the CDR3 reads CAWRYKGYEKLFF. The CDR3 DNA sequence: TGTGCCTGGAGGTACAAGGGATATGAAAAACTGTTTTTT.

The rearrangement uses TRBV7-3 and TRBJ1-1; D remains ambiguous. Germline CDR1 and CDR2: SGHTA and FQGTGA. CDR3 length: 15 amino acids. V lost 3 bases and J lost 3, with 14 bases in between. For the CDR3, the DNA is TGTGCCAGCAGCTTCAGCAGATCAAGGGACACTGAAGCTTTCTTT. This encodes CASSFSRSRDTEAFF.

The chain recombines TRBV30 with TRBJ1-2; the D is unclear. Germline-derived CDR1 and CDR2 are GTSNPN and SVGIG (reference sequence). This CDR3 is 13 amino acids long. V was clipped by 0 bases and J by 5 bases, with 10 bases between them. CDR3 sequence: CAWSVRSPYGYTF. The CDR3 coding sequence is TGTGCCTGGAGTGTACGGTCCCCTTATGGCTACACCTTC.

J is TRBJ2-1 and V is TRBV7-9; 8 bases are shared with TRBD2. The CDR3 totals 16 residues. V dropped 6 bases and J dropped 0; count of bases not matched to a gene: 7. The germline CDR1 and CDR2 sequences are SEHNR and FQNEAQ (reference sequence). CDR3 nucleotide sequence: TGTGCCAGCAGGCCTAGCGGGTTAAGCTCCTACAATGAGCAGTTCTTC. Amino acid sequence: CASRPSGLSSYNEQFF.

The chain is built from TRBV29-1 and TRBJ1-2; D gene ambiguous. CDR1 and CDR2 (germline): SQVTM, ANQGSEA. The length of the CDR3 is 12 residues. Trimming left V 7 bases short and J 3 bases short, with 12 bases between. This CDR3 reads CSALRTDYGYTF. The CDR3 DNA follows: TGCAGCGCACTCCGGACGGACTATGGCTACACCTTC.

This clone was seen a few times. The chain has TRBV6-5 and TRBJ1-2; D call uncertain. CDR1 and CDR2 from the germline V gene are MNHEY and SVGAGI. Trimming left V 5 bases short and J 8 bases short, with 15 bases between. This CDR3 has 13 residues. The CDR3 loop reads CASSPPRGEGYTF. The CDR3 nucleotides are TGTGCCAGCAGTCCTCCGCGGGGAGAAGGCTACACCTTC.

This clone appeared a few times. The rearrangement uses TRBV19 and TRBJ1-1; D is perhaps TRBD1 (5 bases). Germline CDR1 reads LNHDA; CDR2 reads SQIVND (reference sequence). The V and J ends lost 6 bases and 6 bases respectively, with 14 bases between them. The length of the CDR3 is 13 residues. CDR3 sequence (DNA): TGTGCCAGTAGGCCCCAGGGTGGGGCTGAAGCTTTCTTT. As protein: CASRPQGGAEAFF. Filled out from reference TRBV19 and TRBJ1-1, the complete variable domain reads DGGITQSPKYLFRKEGQNVTLSCEQNLNHDAMYWYRQDPGQGLRLIYYSQIVNDFQKGDIAEGYSVSREKKESFPLTVTSAQKNPTAFYLCASRPQGGAEAFFGQGTRLTVV.

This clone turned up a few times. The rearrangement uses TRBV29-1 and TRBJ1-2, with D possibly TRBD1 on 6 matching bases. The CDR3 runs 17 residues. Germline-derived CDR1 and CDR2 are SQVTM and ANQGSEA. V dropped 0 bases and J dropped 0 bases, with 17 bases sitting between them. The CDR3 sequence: CSVEERVGGLANYGYTF. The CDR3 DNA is TGCAGCGTTGAAGAAAGAGTAGGGGGGTTAGCTAACTATGGCTACACCTTC. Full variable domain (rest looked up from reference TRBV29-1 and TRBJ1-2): SAVISQKPSRDICQRGTSLTIQCQVDSQVTMMFWYRQQPGQSLTLIATANQGSEATYESGFVIDKFPISRPNLTFSTLTVSNMSPEDSSIYLCSVEERVGGLANYGYTFGSGTRLTVV.

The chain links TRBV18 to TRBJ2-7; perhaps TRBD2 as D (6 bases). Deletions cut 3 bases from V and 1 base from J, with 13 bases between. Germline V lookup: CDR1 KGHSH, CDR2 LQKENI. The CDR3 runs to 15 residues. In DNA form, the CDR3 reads TGTGCCAGCTCACCGGACGGGACTGCATCCTACGAGCAGTACTTC. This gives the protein CASSPDGTASYEQYF. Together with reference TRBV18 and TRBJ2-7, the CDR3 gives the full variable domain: NAGVMQNPRHLVRRRGQEARLRCSPMKGHSHVYWYRQLPEEGLKFMVYLQKENIIDESGMPKERFSAEFPKEGPSILRIQQVVRGDSAAYFCASSPDGTASYEQYFGPGTRLTVT.

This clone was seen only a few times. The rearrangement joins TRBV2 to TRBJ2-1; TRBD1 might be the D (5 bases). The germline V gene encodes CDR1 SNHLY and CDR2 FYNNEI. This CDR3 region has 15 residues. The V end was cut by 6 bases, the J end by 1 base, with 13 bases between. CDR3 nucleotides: TGTGCCAGCAGAGGACACATACATTCCTACAATGAGCAGTTCTTC. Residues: CASRGHIHSYNEQFF. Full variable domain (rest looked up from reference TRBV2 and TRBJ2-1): EPEVTQTPSHQVTQMGQEVILRCVPISNHLYFYWYRQILGQKVEFLVSFYNNEISEKSEIFDDQFSVERPDGSNFTLKIRSTKLEDSAMYFCASRGHIHSYNEQFFGPGTRLTVL.

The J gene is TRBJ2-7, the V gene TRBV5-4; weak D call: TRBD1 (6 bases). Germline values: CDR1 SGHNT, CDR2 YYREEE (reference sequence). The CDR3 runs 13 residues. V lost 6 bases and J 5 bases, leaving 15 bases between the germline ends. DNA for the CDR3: TGTGCCAGCACCCTTGACAGGAACCACGAGCAGTACTTC. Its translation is CASTLDRNHEQYF.

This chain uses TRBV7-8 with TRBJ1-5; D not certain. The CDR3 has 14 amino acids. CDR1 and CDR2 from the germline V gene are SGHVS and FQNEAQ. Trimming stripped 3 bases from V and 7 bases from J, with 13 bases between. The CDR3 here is CASSFLEGQQPQHF. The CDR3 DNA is TGTGCCAGCAGCTTTCTTGAGGGCCAACAGCCCCAGCATTTT.

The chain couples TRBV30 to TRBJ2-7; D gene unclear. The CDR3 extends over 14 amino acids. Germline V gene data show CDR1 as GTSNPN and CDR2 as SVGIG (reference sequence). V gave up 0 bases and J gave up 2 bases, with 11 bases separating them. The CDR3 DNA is TGTGCCTGGAGTGTTATACCTGACACCTACGAGCAGTACTTC. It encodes CAWSVIPDTYEQYF.

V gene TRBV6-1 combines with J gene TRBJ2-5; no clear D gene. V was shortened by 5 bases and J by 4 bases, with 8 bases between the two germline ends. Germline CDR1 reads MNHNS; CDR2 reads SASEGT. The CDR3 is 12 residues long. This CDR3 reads CASSRPRETQYF. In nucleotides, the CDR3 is TGTGCCAGCAGTAGGCCTAGAGAGACCCAGTACTTC.

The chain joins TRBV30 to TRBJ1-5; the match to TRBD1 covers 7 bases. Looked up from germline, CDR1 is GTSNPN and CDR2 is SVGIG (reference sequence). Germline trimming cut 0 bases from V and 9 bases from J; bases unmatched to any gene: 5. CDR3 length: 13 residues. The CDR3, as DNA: TGTGCCTGGAGTGTACAGGGGCCCGGGCCCCAGCATTTT. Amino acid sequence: CAWSVQGPGPQHF. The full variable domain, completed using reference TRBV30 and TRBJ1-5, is SQTIHQWPATLVQPVGSPLSLECTVEGTSNPNLYWYRQAAGRGLQLLFYSVGIGQISSEVPQNLSASRPQDRQFILSSKKLLLSDSGFYLCAWSVQGPGPQHFGDGTRLSIL.

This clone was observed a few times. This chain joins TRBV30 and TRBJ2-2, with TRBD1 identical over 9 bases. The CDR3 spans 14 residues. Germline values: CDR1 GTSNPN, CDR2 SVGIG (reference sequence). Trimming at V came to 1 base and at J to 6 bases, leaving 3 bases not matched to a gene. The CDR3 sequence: CAWSGTGGAGELFF. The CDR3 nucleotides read TGTGCCTGGAGTGGAACAGGGGGCGCCGGGGAGCTGTTTTTT.

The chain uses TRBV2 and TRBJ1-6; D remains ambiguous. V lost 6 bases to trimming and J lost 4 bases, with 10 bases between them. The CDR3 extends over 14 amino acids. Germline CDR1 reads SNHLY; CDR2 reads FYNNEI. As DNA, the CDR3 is TGTGCCAGCAGGGCAGCAGCATATAATTCACCCCTCCACTTT. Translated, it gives CASRAAAYNSPLHF.

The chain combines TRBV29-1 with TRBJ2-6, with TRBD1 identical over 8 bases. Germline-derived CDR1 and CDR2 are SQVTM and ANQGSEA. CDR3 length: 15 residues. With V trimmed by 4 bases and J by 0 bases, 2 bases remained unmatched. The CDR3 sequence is CSVGTGSSGANVLTF. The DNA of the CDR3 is TGCAGCGTTGGGACAGGGTCCTCTGGGGCCAACGTCCTGACTTTC.

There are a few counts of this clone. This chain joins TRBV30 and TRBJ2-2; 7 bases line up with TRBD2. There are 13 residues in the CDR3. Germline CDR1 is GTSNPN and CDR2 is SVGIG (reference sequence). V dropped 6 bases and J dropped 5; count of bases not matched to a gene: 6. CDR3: CACRLAVTGELFF. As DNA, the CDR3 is TGTGCCTGCCGGCTAGCGGTAACCGGGGAGCTGTTTTTT.

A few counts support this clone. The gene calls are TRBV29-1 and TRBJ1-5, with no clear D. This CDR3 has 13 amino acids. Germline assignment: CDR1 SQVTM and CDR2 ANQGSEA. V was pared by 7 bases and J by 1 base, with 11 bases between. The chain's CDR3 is CSASRGSNQPQHF. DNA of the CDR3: TGCAGCGCGTCGCGAGGAAGCAATCAGCCCCAGCATTTT.

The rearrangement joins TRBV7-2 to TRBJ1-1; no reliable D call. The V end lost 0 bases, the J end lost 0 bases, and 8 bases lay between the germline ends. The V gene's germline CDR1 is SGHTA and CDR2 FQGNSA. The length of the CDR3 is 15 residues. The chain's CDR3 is CASSLAARMNTEAFF. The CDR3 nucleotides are TGTGCCAGCAGCTTAGCGGCCAGGATGAACACTGAAGCTTTCTTT.

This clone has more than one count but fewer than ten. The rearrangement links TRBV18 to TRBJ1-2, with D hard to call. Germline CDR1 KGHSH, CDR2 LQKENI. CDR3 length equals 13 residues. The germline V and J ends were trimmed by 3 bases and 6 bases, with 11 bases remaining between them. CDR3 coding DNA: TGTGCCAGCTCACCTTCCTGGCAGGATGGCTACACCTTC. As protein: CASSPSWQDGYTF.

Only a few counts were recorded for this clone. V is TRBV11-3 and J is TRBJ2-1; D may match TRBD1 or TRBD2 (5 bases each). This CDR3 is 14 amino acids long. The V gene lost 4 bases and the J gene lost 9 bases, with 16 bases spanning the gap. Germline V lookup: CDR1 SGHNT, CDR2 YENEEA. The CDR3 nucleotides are TGTGCCAGCAGCTCCGCAAACTCTGGGGGTGAGCAGTTCTTC. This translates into CASSSANSGGEQFF. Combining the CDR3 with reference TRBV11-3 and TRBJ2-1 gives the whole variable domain EAGVVQSPRYKIIEKKQPVAFWCNPISGHNTLYWYLQNLGQGPELLIRYENEEAVDDSQLPKDRFSAERLKGVDSTLKIQPAELGDSAVYLCASSSANSGGEQFFGPGTRLTVL.

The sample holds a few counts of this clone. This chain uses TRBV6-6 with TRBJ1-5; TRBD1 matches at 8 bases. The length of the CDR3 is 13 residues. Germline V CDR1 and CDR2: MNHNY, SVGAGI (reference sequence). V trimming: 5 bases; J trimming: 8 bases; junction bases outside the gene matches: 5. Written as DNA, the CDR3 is TGTGCCAGCAGTCAAGACAGGGGCAAGCCCCAGCATTTT. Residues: CASSQDRGKPQHF.

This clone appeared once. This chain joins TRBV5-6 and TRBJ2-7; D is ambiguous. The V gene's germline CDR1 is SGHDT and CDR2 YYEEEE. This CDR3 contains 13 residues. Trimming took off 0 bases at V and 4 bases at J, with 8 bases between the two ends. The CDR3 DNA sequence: TGTGCCAGCAGCTTGGGTCGGCGTTACGAGCAGTACTTC. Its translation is CASSLGRRYEQYF.

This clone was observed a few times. The CDR3 nucleotides are TGTGCCTGGATGCCGTCCCTCTCTCCGGATGAGCAGTTCTTC. This gives the protein CAWMPSLSPDEQFF. The chain recombines TRBV30 with TRBJ2-1; D is ambiguous. Germline assignment: CDR1 GTSNPN and CDR2 SVGIG (reference sequence). The CDR3 is made up of 14 amino acids. The ends were cut back, 4 bases at V and 8 bases at J, with 18 bases in the middle.

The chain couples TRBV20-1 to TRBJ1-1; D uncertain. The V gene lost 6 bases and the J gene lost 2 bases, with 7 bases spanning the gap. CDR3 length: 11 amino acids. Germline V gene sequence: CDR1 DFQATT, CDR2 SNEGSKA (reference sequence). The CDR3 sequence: CSAPENTEAFF. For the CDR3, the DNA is TGCAGTGCGCCAGAAAACACTGAAGCTTTCTTT.

In nucleotides, the CDR3 is TGTGCCAGCAGCCCCGGAGAGGGGGCGGTGAATGGCTACACCTTC. Protein sequence: CASSPGEGAVNGYTF. The rearrangement links TRBV6-1 to TRBJ1-2; 7 positions agree with TRBD1. Germline loops: CDR1 MNHNS, CDR2 SASEGT. This CDR3 comprises 15 residues. J lost 6 bases, V lost 6 bases, and 13 bases had no gene match.

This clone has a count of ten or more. This chain's CDR3 is CASSTPPSEQYF. CDR3 DNA: TGCGCCAGCAGCACCCCCCCCTCCGAGCAGTACTTC. The rearrangement links TRBV5-1 to TRBJ2-7; D ambiguous. CDR3 length: 12 residues. V dropped 4 bases and J dropped 6 bases, with 11 bases sitting between them. Germline values: CDR1 SGHRS, CDR2 YFSETQ. The full variable domain, in which reference TRBV5-1 and TRBJ2-7 provide the parts outside the CDR3, is KAGVTQTPRYLIKTRGQQVTLSCSPISGHRSVSWYQQTPGQGLQFLFEYFSETQRNKGNFPGRFSGRQFSNSRSEMNVSTLELGDSALYLCASSTPPSEQYFGPGTRLTVT.

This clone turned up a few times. The CDR3 DNA reads TGTGCCAGCAGAACGAACTTTCCGGGACGGCAAAATGAAAAACTGTTTTTT. Its translation is CASRTNFPGRQNEKLFF. The chain employs TRBV25-1 and TRBJ1-4, with TRBD1 as a possible D gene (5 bases). V was cut by 6 bases and J by 5 bases, with 22 bases left in between. The CDR3 has 17 amino acids. Germline V gene sequence: CDR1 MGHDK, CDR2 SYGVNS. The whole variable domain, filled in from reference TRBV25-1 and TRBJ1-4, reads EADIYQTPRYLVIGTGKKITLECSQTMGHDKMYWYQQDPGMELHLIHYSYGVNSTEKGDLSSESTVSRIRTEHFPLTLESARPSHTSQYLCASRTNFPGRQNEKLFFGSGTQLSVL.